Below, 6 T cell receptor beta chains from the same sample are listed, as sequenced in a study of T cell responses to AZD1222 COVID-19 vaccine. Repertoires were generated with immunoSEQ multiplex PCR, while TCRdb's copy carries only in-frame clones and drops some. The sample records approximately 74,000 clones, around 86% being singletons. Source: peripheral blood, taken on day 0 of AZD1222 vaccination. The receptors come from an adult in good health.

A single count supports this clone. This rearrangement joins TRBV5-1 to TRBJ1-4, with TRBD1 matching 7 bases. The CDR3 is 14 residues long. Trimming at V came to 3 bases and at J to 7 bases, leaving 6 bases not matched to a gene. Germline loops: CDR1 SGHRS, CDR2 YFSETQ. The CDR3 DNA reads as TGCGCCAGCAGCTCAACAGGGGATGGTGAAAAACTGTTTTTT. Translating gives CASSSTGDGEKLFF.

This sequence joins TRBV19 and TRBJ1-2; TRBD1 aligns across 9 bases. J lost 6 bases, V lost 6 bases, and 8 bases had no gene match. There are 14 residues in the CDR3. Germline V gene sequence: CDR1 LNHDA, CDR2 SQIVND (reference sequence). The CDR3 is CASRRMGQGHGYTF. The DNA of the CDR3 is TGTGCCAGTAGGAGAATGGGACAGGGACATGGCTACACCTTC.

V usage is TRBV7-3 and J usage is TRBJ2-3, with 12 bases fitting TRBD2. Germline CDR1 is SGHTA and CDR2 is FQGTGA. The CDR3 has 15 amino acids. V shed 6 bases, J shed 8 bases, and the junction held 9 bases outside the gene matches. The CDR3 DNA sequence: TGTGCCAGCAGAGAGCTAGCGGGAGGGCCCGGTACGCAGTATTTT. Translation: CASRELAGGPGTQYF.

This chain uses TRBV5-1 with TRBJ2-7; TRBD2 matches at 7 bases. CDR1 is SGHRS and CDR2 is YFSETQ in the germline V gene. V shed 0 bases and J 7 bases; nucleotides not matched to a gene: 4. The CDR3 runs to 13 residues. This CDR3 reads CASSLAGEGEQYF. As DNA, the CDR3 is TGCGCCAGCAGCTTGGCCGGGGAGGGGGAGCAGTACTTC.

This clone was observed a single time. The chain carries TRBV4-2 and TRBJ1-4; 7 positions agree with TRBD1. This CDR3 comprises 19 residues. Germline V gene lookup returns CDR1 LGHNA and CDR2 YNFKEQ. The J segment lost 7 bases and the V segment lost 3 bases, leaving 20 bases of the junction unmatched. CDR3: CASSHIARQGSEGGEKLFF. CDR3 bases: TGTGCCAGCAGCCACATCGCGCGACAGGGATCGGAGGGCGGTGAAAAACTGTTTTTT.

The J gene is TRBJ2-7, the V gene TRBV24-1, with 7 positions matching TRBD1. CDR3 size: 17 residues. Germline V lookup: CDR1 KGHDR, CDR2 SFDVKD. Losses at the gene ends were 3 bases for V and 0 bases for J; bases not matched to a gene: 10. The CDR3 sequence: CATSDPTGIHFSYEQYF. DNA for the CDR3: TGTGCCACCAGTGATCCGACAGGGATACACTTCTCCTACGAGCAGTACTTC.